This TCR beta chain was sequenced in a study of blood T cell repertoires in COVID-19. Study details: The United States, Italy and Spain supplied acute and convalescent COVID-19 samples. The cDNA or gDNA used as material had been derived from T cells, B-cell-depleted T cells, or PBMCs.

Only one count was recorded for this clone. How the authors handled the data: Reference gene primer amplification gave estimated nucleated cell counts. TCRdb keeps only in-frame clones here, not all; method: immunoSEQ multiplex PCR. V, J and clone size derive from that table, while D and trimming were established from the DNA sequence. The sample lists approximately 120,000 clones, about 85% occurring once. CDR1 and CDR2 (germline): MNHEY, SMNVEV (reference sequence). The CDR3 is 16 residues long. V dropped 2 bases and J dropped 0 bases, with 13 bases sitting between them. Sequencing was performed on peripheral blood. The source of this sequence is a man older than 75 with active or convalescent COVID-19. The chain links TRBV27 to TRBJ1-2; D gene uncertain. The CDR3 reads CASSLGPWPANYGYTF. The CDR3, as DNA: TGTGCCAGCAGTTTAGGCCCCTGGCCCGCTAACTATGGCTACACCTTC.